The 16 T cell receptor beta chains given below trace back to one sample, sequenced in a study of cytomegalovirus exposure and HLA in healthy donors. Data came from immunoSEQ multiplex PCR; TCRdb stores just in-frame clones and leaves some out. Of roughly 330,000 clones in the sample, 75% to 90% were seen once. Sequencing was done on a sample of PBMCs. The receptors were gathered from a woman aged 25 to 39 in good health and CMV-seropositive.

The rearrangement joins TRBV5-6 to TRBJ2-1; 9 bases are shared with TRBD2. Unmatched junction bases numbered 7, after V lost 0 bases and J lost 9 bases. The CDR3 sequence is 15 residues long. CDR1 and CDR2 (germline): SGHDT, YYEEEE. The CDR3: CASSLVLAGKSEQFF. The CDR3 DNA follows: TGTGCCAGCAGCTTGGTGCTAGCGGGGAAGAGTGAGCAGTTCTTC.

V usage is TRBV5-1 and J usage is TRBJ2-2, with 9 bases aligning to TRBD2. V was pared by 4 bases and J by 6 bases, with 4 bases of the junction left unmatched. Germline assignment: CDR1 SGHRS and CDR2 YFSETQ. The CDR3 runs to 14 residues. CDR3 DNA sequence: TGCGCCAGCAGCGGGACTAGCTGGGCCGGGGAGCTGTTTTTT. Translated, it gives CASSGTSWAGELFF.

Only one count was recorded for this clone. The CDR3 is CAWSDRGRYGYTF. CDR3 coding DNA: TGTGCCTGGAGCGACAGGGGAAGGTATGGCTACACCTTC. This sequence joins TRBV30 and TRBJ1-2; the match to TRBD1 covers 8 bases. The CDR3 is made up of 13 amino acids. Losses at the gene ends were 3 bases for V and 5 bases for J; bases not matched to a gene: 5. Looked up from germline, CDR1 is GTSNPN and CDR2 is SVGIG (reference sequence).

The rearrangement uses TRBV18 and TRBJ1-5; D unresolved. This CDR3 comprises 14 residues. V was trimmed by 6 bases and J by 4 bases, leaving 13 bases between them. Germline V gene sequence: CDR1 KGHSH, CDR2 LQKENI. As DNA, the CDR3 is TGTGCCAGCTCCTTGGATGTCACGAATCAGCCCCAGCATTTT. Protein product: CASSLDVTNQPQHF.

This sequence joins TRBV5-4 and TRBJ1-1; a weak D match, TRBD1 (6 bases). From germline, CDR1 is SGHNT and CDR2 YYREEE (reference sequence). This CDR3 spans 12 amino acids. V gave up 5 bases and J gave up 3 bases, with 8 bases separating them. The chain's CDR3 is CASRQGDTEAFF. DNA for the CDR3: TGTGCCAGCAGACAGGGCGACACTGAAGCTTTCTTT.

The chain employs TRBV30 and TRBJ1-5; TRBD1 matches at 7 bases. The CDR3 covers 15 residues. The germline CDR1 and CDR2 sequences are GTSNPN and SVGIG (reference sequence). V trimming: 1 base; J trimming: 0 bases; junction bases outside the gene matches: 3. The DNA for the CDR3 is TGTGCCTGGAGTGGTGGACAGGTTAGCAATCAGCCCCAGCATTTT. Translated, it gives CAWSGGQVSNQPQHF.

This clone turned up a few times. This chain links TRBV6-5 with TRBJ2-1, with D unclear. The CDR3 is 13 amino acids. Trimming removed 2 bases at V and 8 bases at J, with 10 bases between. CDR1 is MNHEY and CDR2 is SVGAGI in the germline V gene. The CDR3 nucleotides are TGTGCCAGCAGTTACGTTCGAGGATATGAGCAGTTCTTC. This translates into CASSYVRGYEQFF.

V and J are TRBV2 and TRBJ2-3, with 7 nucleotides matching TRBD1. Germline CDR1 reads SNHLY; CDR2 reads FYNNEI. J was trimmed by 2 bases and V by 11 bases; bases with no gene match: 10. The CDR3 is 14 amino acids. The CDR3 loop reads CAGVGTEITDTQYF. The CDR3 region has the DNA TGTGCCGGCGTGGGGACAGAAATCACAGATACGCAGTATTTT.

The chain is built from TRBV27 and TRBJ2-3; no clear D. The CDR3 has 13 residues. Per the germline V gene, CDR1 is MNHEY and CDR2 is SMNVEV (reference sequence). Trimming left V 0 bases short and J 6 bases short, with 7 bases between. This CDR3 reads CASSLSQADTQYF. The CDR3 DNA reads TGTGCCAGCAGTTTATCGCAGGCGGATACGCAGTATTTT.

Here the CDR3 reads CASSLGLGAYYEQYF. CDR3 DNA sequence: TGTGCCAGCAGTTTGGGTTTGGGGGCTTATTACGAGCAGTACTTC. The gene calls are TRBV28 and TRBJ2-7; D is perhaps TRBD1 (6 bases). The CDR3 length is 15 residues. CDR1 MDHEN and CDR2 SYDVKM come from the germline V gene. Trimming cost V 3 bases and J 4 bases, with 16 bases left between them.

CDR3 residues: CASNSPPAHEQYF. CDR3 in DNA: TGTGCCAGCAACTCTCCCCCGGCCCACGAGCAGTACTTC. The rearrangement links TRBV7-6 to TRBJ2-7; D remains unclear. Germline V gene lookup returns CDR1 SGHVS and CDR2 FNYEAQ. V gave up 7 bases and J gave up 5 bases, with 15 bases separating them. The CDR3 sequence is 13 residues long.

The rearrangement joins TRBV6-5 to TRBJ2-1, with D perhaps matching TRBD2 (5 bases). The CDR3 loop spans 15 amino acids. With 2 bases removed from V and 9 bases from J, the gap between germline ends came to 17 bases. In germline, CDR1 is MNHEY, CDR2 SVGAGI. The CDR3 loop is CASSYRVASLGEQFF. In DNA, the CDR3 is TGTGCCAGCAGTTACAGGGTGGCTAGCCTCGGTGAGCAGTTCTTC.

The chain couples TRBV5-1 to TRBJ2-1, with 9 positions matching TRBD1. This CDR3 contains 15 residues. CDR1 SGHRS and CDR2 YFSETQ come from the germline V gene. V lost 4 bases to trimming and J lost 2 bases; unmatched junction nucleotides: 4. CDR3 in amino acids: CASSLGQGAYNEQFF. The CDR3 DNA reads TGCGCCAGCAGCCTGGGACAGGGAGCCTACAATGAGCAGTTCTTC.

The V call is TRBV5-8, the J call TRBJ1-1; the D gene is possibly TRBD1 (5 bases). This CDR3 has 14 amino acids. Trimming cost V 4 bases and J 0 bases, with 10 bases left between them. Per germline, CDR1 SGHTS and CDR2 YDEGEE. CDR3 DNA sequence: TGTGCCAGCAGCCTCGACAGTCTGAACACTGAAGCTTTCTTT. It codes for CASSLDSLNTEAFF.

This sequence joins TRBV6-5 and TRBJ2-3; D is uncertain. Looked up from germline, CDR1 is MNHEY and CDR2 is SVGAGI. The CDR3 sequence is 16 residues long. The V gene lost 0 bases and the J gene lost 3 bases, with 13 bases spanning the gap. CDR3 in DNA: TGTGCCAGCAGTTACTCGAAAGGGCTCGGGACAGATACGCAGTATTTT. This encodes CASSYSKGLGTDTQYF.

The chain carries TRBV9 and TRBJ2-5; D is unresolved. The V gene lost 4 bases and the J gene lost 1 base, with 14 bases spanning the gap. Per germline, CDR1 SGDLS and CDR2 YYNGEE. CDR3 length: 15 amino acids. DNA for the CDR3: TGTGCCAGCAGCCAAGACCACGCTTTCCAAGAGACCCAGTACTTC. Its translation is CASSQDHAFQETQYF.